The clone carrying this T cell receptor (beta chain) was picked up a small number of times. This sample stems from a study of metastatic and nonmetastatic thyroid tumors. All patients were treatment-naive before thyroid surgery. TCRdb re-processed the PCR reads through MiXCR. The sample gives 7,000 to 10,000 clones, roughly 23% of which show up once; around a sixth is in the top ten. The CDR3 runs to 14 residues. Unmatched junction bases numbered 8, after V lost 3 bases and J lost 7 bases. Germline V gene lookup returns CDR1 SGHRS and CDR2 YFSETQ. The sequenced material came from tumor tissue. The TCR sequence derives from a female donor with papillary thyroid cancer or a benign thyroid nodule (not recorded which). Some clones in this sample may be carry-over from other donors' samples. The chain carries TRBV5-1 and TRBJ1-1; 8 bases are a match to TRBD1. CDR3 coding DNA: TGCGCCAGCAGCTGGTTACAGGGGGGGAGTGAAGCTTTCTTT. Protein product: CASSWLQGGSEAFF.